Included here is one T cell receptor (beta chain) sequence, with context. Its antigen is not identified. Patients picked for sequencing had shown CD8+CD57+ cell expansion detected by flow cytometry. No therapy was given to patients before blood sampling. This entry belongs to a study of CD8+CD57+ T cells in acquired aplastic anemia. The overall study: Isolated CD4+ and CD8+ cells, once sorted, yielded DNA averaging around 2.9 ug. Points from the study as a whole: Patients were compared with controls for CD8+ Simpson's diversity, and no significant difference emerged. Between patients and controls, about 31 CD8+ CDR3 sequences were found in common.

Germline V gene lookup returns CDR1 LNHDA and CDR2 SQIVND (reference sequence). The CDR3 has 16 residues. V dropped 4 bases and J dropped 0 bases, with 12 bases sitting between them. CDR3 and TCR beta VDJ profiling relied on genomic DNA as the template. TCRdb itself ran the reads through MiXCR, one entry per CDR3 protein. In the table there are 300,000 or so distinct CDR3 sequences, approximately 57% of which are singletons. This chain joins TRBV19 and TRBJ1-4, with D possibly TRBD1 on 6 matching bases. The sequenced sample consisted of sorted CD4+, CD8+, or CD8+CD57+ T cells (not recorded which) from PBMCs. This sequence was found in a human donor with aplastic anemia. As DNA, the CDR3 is TGTGCCAGTAGTAGCAGTCACAGGGCAACTAATGAAAAACTGTTTTTT. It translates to CASSSSHRATNEKLFF.